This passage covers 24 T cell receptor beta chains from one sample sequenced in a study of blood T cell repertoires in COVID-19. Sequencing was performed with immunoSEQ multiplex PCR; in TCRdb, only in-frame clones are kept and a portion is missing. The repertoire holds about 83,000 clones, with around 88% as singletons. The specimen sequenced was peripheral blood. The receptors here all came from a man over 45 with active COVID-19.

The CDR3 reads CASSQVDRVKGETQYF. CDR3 in DNA: TGTGCCAGCAGCCAGGTTGACAGGGTCAAAGGGGAGACCCAGTACTTC. The chain has TRBV3-1 (or the pseudogene TRBV3-2) and TRBJ2-5; TRBD1 agrees at 7 bases. Germline loops: CDR1 LGHDT, CDR2 YNNKEL (reference sequence). Trimming cost V 3 bases and J 5 bases; bases outside gene matches: 12. The CDR3 has 16 residues.

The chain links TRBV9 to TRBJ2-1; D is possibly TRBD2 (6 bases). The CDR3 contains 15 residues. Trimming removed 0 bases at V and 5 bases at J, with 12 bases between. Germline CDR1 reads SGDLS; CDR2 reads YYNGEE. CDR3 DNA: TGTGCCAGCAGCGTAGCGGTGGGACTCCACAATGAGCAGTTCTTC. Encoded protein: CASSVAVGLHNEQFF.

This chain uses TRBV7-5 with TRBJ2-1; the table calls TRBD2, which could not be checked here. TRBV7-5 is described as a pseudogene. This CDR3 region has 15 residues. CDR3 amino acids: CVRKRNPGEYNEQFF. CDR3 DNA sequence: TGTGTCAGAAAGAGGAACCCGGGGGAATACAATGAGCAGTTCTTC.

CDR3 nucleotides: TGCAGCGTTCTGAAGCGCTCCTACAATGAGCAGTTCTTC. Protein product: CSVLKRSYNEQFF. The rearrangement uses TRBV29-1 and TRBJ2-1; D is unresolved. V lost 5 bases and J lost 0, with 8 bases in between. This CDR3 spans 13 amino acids. CDR1 and CDR2 (germline): SQVTM, ANQGSEA.

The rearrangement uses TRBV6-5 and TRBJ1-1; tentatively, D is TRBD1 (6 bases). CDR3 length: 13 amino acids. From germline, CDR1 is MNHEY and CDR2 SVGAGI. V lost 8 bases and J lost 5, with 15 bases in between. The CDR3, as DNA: TGTGCCAGCTTGCACCGAAGGGGGACTGAAGCTTTCTTT. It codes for CASLHRRGTEAFF.

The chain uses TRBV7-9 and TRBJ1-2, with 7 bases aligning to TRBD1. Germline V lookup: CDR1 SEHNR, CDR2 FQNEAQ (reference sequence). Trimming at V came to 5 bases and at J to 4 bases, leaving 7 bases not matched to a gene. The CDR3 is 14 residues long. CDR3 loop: CASSRDRSPYGYTF. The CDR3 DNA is TGTGCCAGCAGCCGGGACAGATCACCCTATGGCTACACCTTC.

CDR3 region: CASSSTGTGYIGGRAFF. The CDR3 bases are TGTGCCAGCAGCTCCACCGGGACAGGGTATATCGGCGGGAGAGCTTTCTTT. V and J are TRBV7-2 and TRBJ1-1; 9 nucleotides align to TRBD1. CDR3 length equals 17 residues. CDR1 is SGHTA, CDR2 FQGNSA, per germline. The trim removed 4 bases at V and 10 bases at J, leaving 19 bases unmatched.

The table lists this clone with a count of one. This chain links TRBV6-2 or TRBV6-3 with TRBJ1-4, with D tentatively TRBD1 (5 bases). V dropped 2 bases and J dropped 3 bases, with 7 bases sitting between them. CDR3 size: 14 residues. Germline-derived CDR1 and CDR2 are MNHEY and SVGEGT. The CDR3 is CASSYGGANEKLFF. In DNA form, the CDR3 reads TGTGCCAGCAGTTACGGGGGGGCTAATGAAAAACTGTTTTTT.

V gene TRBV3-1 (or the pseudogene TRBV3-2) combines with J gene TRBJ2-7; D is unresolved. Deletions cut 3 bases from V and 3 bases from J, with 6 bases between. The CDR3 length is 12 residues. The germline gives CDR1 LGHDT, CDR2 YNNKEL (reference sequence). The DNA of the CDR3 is TGTGCCAGCAGCCAGACAAACTACGAGCAGTACTTC. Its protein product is CASSQTNYEQYF.

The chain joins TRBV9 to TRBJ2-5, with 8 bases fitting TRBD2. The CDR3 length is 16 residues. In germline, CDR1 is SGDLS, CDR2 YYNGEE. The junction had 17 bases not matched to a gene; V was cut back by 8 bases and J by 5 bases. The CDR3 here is CASTFGDRGGQETQYF. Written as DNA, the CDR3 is TGTGCCAGTACCTTTGGGGACCGGGGGGGCCAGGAGACCCAGTACTTC.

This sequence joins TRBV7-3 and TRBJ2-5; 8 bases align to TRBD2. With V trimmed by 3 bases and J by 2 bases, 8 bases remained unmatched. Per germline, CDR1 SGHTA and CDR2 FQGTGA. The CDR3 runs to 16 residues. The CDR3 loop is CASSFFGRGEQETQYF. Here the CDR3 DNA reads TGTGCCAGCAGCTTTTTTGGGCGGGGGGAACAAGAGACCCAGTACTTC.

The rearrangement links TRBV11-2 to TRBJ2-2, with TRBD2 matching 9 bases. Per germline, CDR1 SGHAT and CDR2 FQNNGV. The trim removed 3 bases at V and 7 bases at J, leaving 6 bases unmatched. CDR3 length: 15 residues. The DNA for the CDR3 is TGTGCCAGCAGCTTGGGACTAGCCCTTCTCGGGGAGCTGTTTTTT. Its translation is CASSLGLALLGELFF.

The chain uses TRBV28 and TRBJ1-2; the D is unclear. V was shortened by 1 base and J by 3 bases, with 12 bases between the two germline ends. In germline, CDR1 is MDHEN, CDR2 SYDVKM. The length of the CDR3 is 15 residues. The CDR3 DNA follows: TGTGCCAGCAGTTTATTGCGGGCAGCCCACTATGGCTACACCTTC. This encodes CASSLLRAAHYGYTF.

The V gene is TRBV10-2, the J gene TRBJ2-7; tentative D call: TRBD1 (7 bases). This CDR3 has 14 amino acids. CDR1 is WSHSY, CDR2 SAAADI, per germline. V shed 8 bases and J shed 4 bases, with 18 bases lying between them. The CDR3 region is CASSSGAGGYEQYF. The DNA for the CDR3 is TGCGCCAGCTCGTCGGGGGCAGGGGGATACGAGCAGTACTTC.

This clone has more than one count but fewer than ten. The CDR3 coding sequence is TGCAGCGTTGCTGGCAGGGGATCAACTAATGAAAAACTGTTTTTT. Its translation is CSVAGRGSTNEKLFF. This chain joins TRBV29-1 and TRBJ1-4, with a possible D match to TRBD1 (6 bases). This CDR3 region has 15 residues. With 4 bases removed from V and 0 bases from J, the gap between germline ends came to 12 bases. The germline CDR1 and CDR2 sequences are SQVTM and ANQGSEA.

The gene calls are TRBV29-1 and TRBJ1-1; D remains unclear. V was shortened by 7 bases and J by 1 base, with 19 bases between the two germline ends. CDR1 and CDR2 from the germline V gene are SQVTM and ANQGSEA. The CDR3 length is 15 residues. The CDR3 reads CSAELTGAGNTEAFF. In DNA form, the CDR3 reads TGCAGCGCCGAATTGACGGGTGCGGGGAACACTGAAGCTTTCTTT.

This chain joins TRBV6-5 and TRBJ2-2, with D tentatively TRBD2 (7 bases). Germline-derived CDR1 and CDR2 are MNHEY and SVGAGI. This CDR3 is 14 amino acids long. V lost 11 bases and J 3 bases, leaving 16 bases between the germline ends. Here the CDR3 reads CAQGGGAHTGELFF. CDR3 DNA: TGTGCCCAAGGGGGGGGAGCTCACACCGGGGAGCTGTTTTTT.

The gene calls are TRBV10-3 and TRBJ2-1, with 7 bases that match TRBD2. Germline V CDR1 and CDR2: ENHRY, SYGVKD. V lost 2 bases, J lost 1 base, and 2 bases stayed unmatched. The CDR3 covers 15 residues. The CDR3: CAISEGSGSYNEQFF. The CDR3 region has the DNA TGTGCCATCAGTGAGGGTAGCGGGTCCTACAATGAGCAGTTCTTC.

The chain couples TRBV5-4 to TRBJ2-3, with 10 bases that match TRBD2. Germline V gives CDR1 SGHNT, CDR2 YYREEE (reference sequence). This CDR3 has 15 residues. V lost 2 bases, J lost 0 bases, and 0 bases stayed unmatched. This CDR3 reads CASSLAGGSTDTQYF. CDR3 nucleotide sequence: TGTGCCAGCAGCTTAGCGGGGGGGAGCACAGATACGCAGTATTTT.

The chain's CDR3 is CASSQWDGGDTDTQYF. DNA for the CDR3: TGCGCCAGCAGCCAGTGGGACGGCGGGGACACAGATACGCAGTATTTT. The V and J genes are TRBV4-1 and TRBJ2-3; possible D gene TRBD2, 6 bases. This CDR3 has 16 residues. Per the germline V gene, CDR1 is MGHRA and CDR2 is YSYEKL. Trimming stripped 3 bases from V and 2 bases from J, with 15 bases between.

CDR3 nucleotides: TGTGCCAGCAGCCGGGGGGATACGCAGTATTTT. Amino acids: CASSRGDTQYF. V and J are TRBV9 and TRBJ2-3, with a tentative D call TRBD2 (6 bases). The V gene's germline CDR1 is SGDLS and CDR2 YYNGEE. There are 11 residues in the CDR3. The V end lost 4 bases, the J end lost 6 bases, and 6 bases lay between the germline ends.

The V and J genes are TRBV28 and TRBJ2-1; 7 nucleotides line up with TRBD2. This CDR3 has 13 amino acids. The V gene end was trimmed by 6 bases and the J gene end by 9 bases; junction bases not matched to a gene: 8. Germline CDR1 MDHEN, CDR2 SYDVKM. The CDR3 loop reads CASRPGLVGEQFF. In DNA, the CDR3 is TGTGCCAGCAGGCCCGGACTAGTGGGTGAGCAGTTCTTC.

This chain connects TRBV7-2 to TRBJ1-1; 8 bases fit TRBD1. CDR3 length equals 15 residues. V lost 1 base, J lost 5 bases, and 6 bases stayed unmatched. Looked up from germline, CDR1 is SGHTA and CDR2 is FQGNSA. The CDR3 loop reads CASSLGGTGGTEAFF. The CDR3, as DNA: TGTGCCAGCAGCTTAGGGGGGACAGGTGGGACTGAAGCTTTCTTT.

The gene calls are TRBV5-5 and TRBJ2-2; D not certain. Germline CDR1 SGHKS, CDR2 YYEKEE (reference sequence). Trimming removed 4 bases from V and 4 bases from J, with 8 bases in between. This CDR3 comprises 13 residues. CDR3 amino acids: CASSRAGTGELFF. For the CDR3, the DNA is TGTGCCAGCAGCCGTGCAGGCACCGGGGAGCTGTTTTTT.